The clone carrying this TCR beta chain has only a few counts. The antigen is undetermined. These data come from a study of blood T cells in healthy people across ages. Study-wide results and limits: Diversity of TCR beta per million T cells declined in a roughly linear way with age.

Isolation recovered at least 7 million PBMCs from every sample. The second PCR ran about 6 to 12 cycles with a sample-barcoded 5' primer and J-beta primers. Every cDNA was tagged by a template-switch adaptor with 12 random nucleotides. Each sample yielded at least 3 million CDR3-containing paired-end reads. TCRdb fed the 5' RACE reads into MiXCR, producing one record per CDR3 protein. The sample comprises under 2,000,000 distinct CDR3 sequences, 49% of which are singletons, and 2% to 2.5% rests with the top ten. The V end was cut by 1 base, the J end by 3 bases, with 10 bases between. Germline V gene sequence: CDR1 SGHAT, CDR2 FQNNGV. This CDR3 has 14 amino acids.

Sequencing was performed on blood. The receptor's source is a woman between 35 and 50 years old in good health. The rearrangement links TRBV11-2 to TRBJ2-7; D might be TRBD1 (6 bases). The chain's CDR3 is CASSLGDNYYEQYF. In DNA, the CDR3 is TGTGCCAGCAGCTTAGGGGACAACTACTACGAGCAGTACTTC.